The clone carrying this T cell receptor beta chain was picked up a small number of times. Original processing notes: Estimates of nucleated cell counts were drawn from the amplification of reference gene primers. This table comes from immunoSEQ multiplex PCR, and its TCRdb copy is limited to in-frame clones, with some not included. D and trimming come from the DNA, and the V and J calls and clone size come from that table. The table shows 29,000 or so clones, with 85% to 90% occurring only once. This sample stems from a study of blood T cell repertoires in COVID-19. About the study: Some COVID-19 samples were acute and others convalescent; all came from the United States, Italy and Spain. Sources were T cells, B-cell-depleted T cells, or PBMCs; the material itself was cDNA or gDNA.

Trimming cost V 0 bases and J 3 bases, with 4 bases left between them. The germline gives CDR1 SGHNT, CDR2 YYREEE (reference sequence). This CDR3 is built from 13 residues. The sequenced material came from peripheral blood. The chain recombines TRBV5-4 with TRBJ1-5; D call uncertain. The clonotype comes from a human donor in a cohort sampled during active COVID-19. The donor label of this sample is uncertain. The CDR3: CASSLGNNQPQHF. The DNA of the CDR3 is TGTGCCAGCAGCTTGGGTAACAATCAGCCCCAGCATTTT.